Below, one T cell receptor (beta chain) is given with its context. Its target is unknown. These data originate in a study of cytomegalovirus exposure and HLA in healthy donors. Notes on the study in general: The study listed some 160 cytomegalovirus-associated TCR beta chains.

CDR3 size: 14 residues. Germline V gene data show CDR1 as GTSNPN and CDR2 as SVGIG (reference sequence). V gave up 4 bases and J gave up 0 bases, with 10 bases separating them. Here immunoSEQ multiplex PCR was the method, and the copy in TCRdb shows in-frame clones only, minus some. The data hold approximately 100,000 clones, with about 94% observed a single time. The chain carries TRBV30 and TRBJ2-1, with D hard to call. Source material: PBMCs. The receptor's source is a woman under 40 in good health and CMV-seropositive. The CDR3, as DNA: TGTGCCTGGATTCCTAGTACCTCCTACAATGAGCAGTTCTTC. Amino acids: CAWIPSTSYNEQFF.